This note documents a single T cell receptor (beta chain) sequence. This sample is drawn from a study of T-cell memory formation after mild COVID-19. MiXCR was run by TCRdb on the 5' RACE reads, yielding one entry per CDR3 protein. The table lists around 320,000 distinct CDR3 sequences, roughly a fifth of them singletons, with 20% to 25% in the top ten. This sequence was found in a young man who had mild COVID-19 (a few samples of this study predate the infection). Cell type and time point are not known. The sample comprised PBMCs or a T cell subset sorted from them (not recorded which).

CDR3: CASRKLAGGADTQYF. The CDR3 nucleotides are TGTGCCAGCAGGAAATTAGCGGGCGGAGCAGATACGCAGTATTTT. The chain recombines TRBV6-4 with TRBJ2-3; 7 bases line up with TRBD2. The CDR3 has 15 residues. The ends lost 6 bases at V and 4 bases at J; junction bases unmatched: 10. In germline, CDR1 is MRHNA, CDR2 SNTAGT.